The clone carrying this T cell receptor beta chain was observed a handful of times. This record belongs to a study of shared T cell receptors in the human thymus. The repertoire was sequenced with immunoSEQ multiplex PCR; TCRdb's copy has only in-frame clones and lacks some. The sample lists roughly 410,000 clones; roughly 94% were seen once. This CDR3 contains 15 residues. The sequenced material came from thymocytes. The source of this sequence is a human donor. The rearrangement joins TRBV21-1 to TRBJ1-5. TRBV21-1 is described as a pseudogene. CDR3 sequence: CASSSQSGVRQPQHF. The CDR3 DNA reads TGTGCCAGCAGCTCCCAATCGGGGGTACGGCAGCCCCAGCATTTT.